The 14 T cell receptor beta chains reported below all come from one sample, sequenced in a study of cytomegalovirus exposure and HLA in healthy donors. Researchers ran the PCR with 60 Vbeta and 13 Jbeta primers. Some clones are missing from TCRdb's copy, which holds only in-frame ones; the method was immunoSEQ multiplex PCR. The data hold under 200,000 clones, with roughly 90% observed a single time. Sequenced sample: PBMCs. These receptors were obtained from a woman in her 30s in good health and CMV-seronegative.

The chain recombines TRBV6-1 with TRBJ2-5, with D perhaps matching TRBD2 (8 bases). Trimming cost V 1 base and J 7 bases, with 16 bases left between them. Germline V gene data show CDR1 as MNHNS and CDR2 as SASEGT. The CDR3 covers 15 residues. CDR3 DNA sequence: TGTGCCAGCAGTGAAGTAGGGGGCGCGGGAGGGACCCAGTACTTC. Translating it yields CASSEVGGAGGTQYF.

The chain links TRBV5-1 to TRBJ2-5; D is perhaps TRBD2 (7 bases). The CDR3 loop spans 18 amino acids. Germline loops: CDR1 SGHRS, CDR2 YFSETQ. V lost 0 bases to trimming and J lost 4 bases, with 22 bases between them. CDR3 in amino acids: CASSLEALGGASAETQYF. The CDR3 DNA reads as TGCGCCAGCAGCTTGGAGGCGCTGGGGGGGGCCTCCGCAGAGACCCAGTACTTC.

V gene TRBV6-5 combines with J gene TRBJ2-7, with TRBD1 identical over 8 bases. The CDR3 consists of 15 residues. Germline-derived CDR1 and CDR2 are MNHEY and SVGAGI. Unmatched junction bases numbered 13, after V lost 6 bases and J lost 6 bases. This CDR3 reads CASRKGQAVAFEQYF. The CDR3 DNA is TGTGCCAGCAGAAAGGGACAGGCGGTGGCATTCGAGCAGTACTTC.

The V and J genes are TRBV5-6 and TRBJ2-3; a weak D match, TRBD1 (6 bases). Trimming removed 4 bases at V and 2 bases at J, with 17 bases between. CDR3 size: 16 residues. CDR1 SGHDT and CDR2 YYEEEE come from the germline V gene. DNA of the CDR3: TGTGCCAGCAGCCAGGACCCCGGGACAACCACAGATACGCAGTATTTT. This sequence encodes CASSQDPGTTTDTQYF. Full variable domain (missing parts from reference TRBV5-6 and TRBJ2-3): DAGVTQSPTHLIKTRGQQVTLRCSPKSGHDTVSWYQQALGQGPQFIFQYYEEEERQRGNFPDRFSGHQFPNYSSELNVNALLLGDSALYLCASSQDPGTTTDTQYFGPGTRLTVL.

The chain carries TRBV7-8 and TRBJ2-3; TRBD2 agrees at 9 bases. The CDR3 covers 15 residues. V lost 2 bases and J lost 5; bases outside the gene matches: 5. CDR1 SGHVS and CDR2 FQNEAQ come from the germline V gene. CDR3 coding DNA: TGTGCCAGCAGCTTAATGGGACTAGCTATAGATACGCAGTATTTT. Its translation is CASSLMGLAIDTQYF.

The V call is TRBV6-5, the J call TRBJ2-1, with D perhaps TRBD1 (6 bases). The V gene's germline CDR1 is MNHEY and CDR2 SVGAGI. CDR3 length equals 14 residues. With 7 bases removed from V and 5 bases from J, the gap between germline ends came to 15 bases. As DNA, the CDR3 is TGTGCCAGCACCAGAAACAGGGTTAACAATGAGCAGTTCTTC. Protein product: CASTRNRVNNEQFF.

CDR3 in amino acids: CASSYWDRGAYEQYF. DNA of the CDR3: TGCGCCAGCAGCTACTGGGACAGGGGGGCCTACGAGCAGTACTTC. The chain couples TRBV5-1 to TRBJ2-7; TRBD1 agrees at 11 bases. The V gene end was trimmed by 3 bases and the J gene end by 2 bases; junction bases not matched to a gene: 4. CDR1 and CDR2 (germline): SGHRS, YFSETQ. The CDR3 has 15 amino acids.

The chain joins TRBV7-9 to TRBJ2-7; D may be TRBD2 (5 bases). CDR1 and CDR2 (germline): SEHNR, FQNEAQ (reference sequence). CDR3 length: 13 residues. Trimming cost V 7 bases and J 6 bases, with 16 bases left between them. Here the CDR3 reads CASTTAGVGEQYF. CDR3 sequence (DNA): TGTGCCAGCACAACCGCCGGGGTGGGCGAGCAGTACTTC.

The chain employs TRBV29-1 and TRBJ1-2, with D maybe TRBD1 (6 bases). The CDR3 extends over 13 amino acids. V was shortened by 5 bases and J by 7 bases, with 17 bases between the two germline ends. Germline V gene lookup returns CDR1 SQVTM and CDR2 ANQGSEA. CDR3 in amino acids: CSVYGGRGGGYTF. In DNA form, the CDR3 reads TGCAGCGTTTACGGGGGGCGAGGTGGTGGCTACACCTTC.

This chain uses TRBV7-2 with TRBJ2-6; D is uncertain. V gave up 2 bases and J gave up 0 bases, with 8 bases separating them. Germline CDR1 is SGHTA and CDR2 is FQGNSA. The CDR3 totals 16 residues. CDR3 sequence (DNA): TGTGCCAGCAGCTTATCACAGAGCTCTGGGGCCAACGTCCTGACTTTC. This encodes CASSLSQSSGANVLTF.

This rearrangement joins TRBV18 to TRBJ2-7, with a tentative D call TRBD2 (6 bases). The CDR3 loop spans 14 amino acids. Germline CDR1 KGHSH, CDR2 LQKENI. Trimming cost V 3 bases and J 1 base, with 10 bases left between them. CDR3 bases: TGTGCCAGCTCACCCCGGGACTTATCCTACGAGCAGTACTTC. Translated: CASSPRDLSYEQYF.

This rearrangement joins TRBV5-4 to TRBJ2-5; D possibly corresponds to TRBD2 (6 bases). Germline-derived CDR1 and CDR2 are SGHNT and YYREEE (reference sequence). V lost 4 bases to trimming and J lost 1 base, with 11 bases between them. The CDR3 sequence is 14 residues long. The CDR3 DNA is TGTGCCAGCAGCCGCAGCGGGTCCCAAGAGACCCAGTACTTC. It codes for CASSRSGSQETQYF.

The chain joins TRBV2 to TRBJ2-2; the D gene is possibly TRBD1 (5 bases). The CDR3 covers 11 residues. Trimming removed 4 bases from V and 9 bases from J, with 6 bases in between. Germline values: CDR1 SNHLY, CDR2 FYNNEI. This CDR3 reads CASSGGRELFF. The CDR3 nucleotides read TGTGCCAGCAGTGGGGGCAGGGAGCTGTTTTTT.

This sequence joins TRBV29-1 and TRBJ2-1; D is uncertain. The CDR3 totals 12 residues. In germline, CDR1 is SQVTM, CDR2 ANQGSEA. V lost 0 bases and J 8 bases, leaving 8 bases between the germline ends. The CDR3 DNA follows: TGCAGCGTTGAAGAGATAAGCGATGAGCAGTTCTTC. It codes for CSVEEISDEQFF.